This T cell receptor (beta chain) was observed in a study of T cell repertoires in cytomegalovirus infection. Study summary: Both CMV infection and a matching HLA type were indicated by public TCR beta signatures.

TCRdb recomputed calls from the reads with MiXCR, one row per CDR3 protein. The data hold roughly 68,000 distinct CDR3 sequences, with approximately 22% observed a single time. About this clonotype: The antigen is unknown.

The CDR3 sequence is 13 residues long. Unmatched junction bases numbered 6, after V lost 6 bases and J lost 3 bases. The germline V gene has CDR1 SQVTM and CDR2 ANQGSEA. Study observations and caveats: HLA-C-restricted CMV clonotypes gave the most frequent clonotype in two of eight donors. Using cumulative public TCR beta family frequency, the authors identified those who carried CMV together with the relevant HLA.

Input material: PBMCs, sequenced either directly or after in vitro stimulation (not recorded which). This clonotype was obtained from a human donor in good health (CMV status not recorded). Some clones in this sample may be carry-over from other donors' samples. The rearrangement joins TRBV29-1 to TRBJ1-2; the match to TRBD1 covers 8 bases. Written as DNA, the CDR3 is TGCAGCGTAGACAGGGGTATTGACTATGGCTACACCTTC. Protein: CSVDRGIDYGYTF.